The T cell receptor (beta chain) under discussion was sequenced for a study of blood T cells in healthy people across ages (dated by TCRdb to the mid-2010s). Describing the broader study: Template switching captured roughly one uniquely barcoded TCR beta cDNA molecule per two T cells in model experiments. The study measured age-related changes in TCR beta repertoire diversity using deep sequencing normalized with unique cDNA molecular identifiers. The donors were split into four age groups: young (average about 15 years), middle-aged (more than 35), aged (approximately 59) and long-lived (more than 80). To avoid experimental bias, donors of different ages were randomly spread across the sequencing lanes. Using the same blood draw, the study looked at two additional independent replicas of 1 million unique cDNA reads for two donors, one aged 18 to 30 and the other aged 80 or older. What the work shows at the level of the full study, not this receptor alone: Estimates of total diversity based on one million sequenced T cells were regarded as lower bounds and as underestimates. Because donor CMV infection status was unknown, age-related changes in expanded clonotypes were potentially confounded. The percentage of naive T cells measured by flow cytometry correlated strongly with observed TCR beta diversity. As age increased, observed TCR beta diversity per million T cells dropped in a roughly linear way, and a significant reduction was already evident by age 40. Because profiling used bulk unsorted PBMCs, naive and antigen-experienced compartments could not be compared conclusively. Compared with the aged group, the long-lived group had more naive CD4+ T cells, fewer expanded clones and increased TCR diversity, suggesting age selection.

The receptor library was made with 5' RACE. The run used an Illumina HiSeq 2500. A second PCR of about 6 to 12 cycles was performed with a sample-barcoded 5' primer and a J-beta primer mix. A unique molecular identifier was introduced onto each TCR beta cDNA molecule by a template-switch 5' adaptor carrying 12 random nucleotides. At least 3 million CDR3-containing paired-end reads were obtained from each sample. First-strand cDNA synthesis was performed from all RNA using the Mint cDNA synthesis kit, with priming by a TRBC-specific oligonucleotide. After uracil-DNA glycosylase treatment, a first 18-cycle PCR used universal primers M1SS and BC2_uni_R on all cDNA. In the source study's methods: For normalization, 1 million high-quality reads were randomly selected from each sample, with every read carrying a distinct molecular identifier. Instead of being binned into consensus sequences, reads that shared molecular identifiers were thrown out. MiTCR, run with a Q25 quality threshold and the strictest error-elimination algorithm, handled CDR3 identification, clonotype clustering and error correction. A nonparametric unseen species model with Euler transformation was used to estimate a lower bound on total TCR beta diversity. In TCRdb, the public reads were trimmed at Q25 with fastp and aligned with MiXCR, with productive beta chains retained. CDR3 protein duplicates are merged, each entry listing the most common genes and DNA. These V and J calls are TCRdb output, not the study's own analysis. The sample profile shows about 730,000 distinct CDR3 sequences; around 40% of them were found once. 20% of the sample belongs to the ten largest clones.

For CDR1 and CDR2, the germline V gene (reference sequence) lists DFQATT and SNEGSKA. The CDR3 starts with the cysteine, ends with the phenylalanine, and has 17 residues. Kept here is only the CDR3 DNA, which spans 51 bases and is read in frame from base 1. Cut back by 5 bases and 0 bases, the V and J ends lie 19 bases apart. Systemically healthy Caucasian individuals from Russia, some 38 in total and aged about 6 to 95 years, were included as donors. Each donor gave ten milliliters of peripheral blood, collected into EDTA-treated Vacutainer tubes. Ficoll-Paque density-gradient centrifugation was used to isolate PBMCs, with at least 7 million obtained per sample. Trizol reagent was used to extract total RNA from the PBMCs, yielding at least 6 micrograms per sample. Naive CD45RAhigh/CD27high T cell percentages were measured by flow cytometry on a PBMC aliquot from every donor. In the case of this clonotype: Its antigen is not yet known. The input lacks base qualities; no much larger clone sits a single base away.

The rearrangement combines TRBV20-1 with TRBJ1-4, with the D gene not confidently named. Sequences were obtained from blood. The origin of this receptor is a woman aged 60-70 years in good health. The DNA sequence is TGCAGTGCTGCTAGGACGGCGACCACTGCAACTAATGAAAAACTGTTTTTT. Its protein product is CSAARTATTATNEKLFF.